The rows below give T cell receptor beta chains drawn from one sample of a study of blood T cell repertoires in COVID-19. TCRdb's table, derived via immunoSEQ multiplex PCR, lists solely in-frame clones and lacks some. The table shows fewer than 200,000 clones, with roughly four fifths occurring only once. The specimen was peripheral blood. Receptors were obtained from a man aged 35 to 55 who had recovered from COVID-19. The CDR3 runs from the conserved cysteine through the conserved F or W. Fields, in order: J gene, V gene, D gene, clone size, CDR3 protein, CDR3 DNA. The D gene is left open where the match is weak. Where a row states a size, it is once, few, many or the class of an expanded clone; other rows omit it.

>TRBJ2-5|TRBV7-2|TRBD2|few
CASSAGVQETQYF
TGTGCCAGCAGCGCGGGAGTCCAAGAGACCCAGTACTTC
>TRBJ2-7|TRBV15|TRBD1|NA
CATSREIRSRGLPYEQYF
TGTGCCACCAGCAGAGAAATACGTTCCAGGGGGCTACCCTACGAGCAGTACTTC
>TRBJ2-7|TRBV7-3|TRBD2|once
CASSLSGGTSEQYF
TGTGCCAGCAGCTTATCCGGGGGGACCTCCGAGCAGTACTTC
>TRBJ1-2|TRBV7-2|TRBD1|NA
CASSPDRGHSRGYTF
TGTGCCAGCAGCCCGGACAGGGGGCATAGTCGTGGCTACACCTTC
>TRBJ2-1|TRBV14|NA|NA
CASSLTGFYNEQFF
TGTGCCAGCAGCCTCACAGGCTTCTACAATGAGCAGTTCTTC
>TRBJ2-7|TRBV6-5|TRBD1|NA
CASTRDRGRTYEQYF
TGTGCCAGCACCCGCGACAGGGGAAGAACCTACGAGCAGTACTTC
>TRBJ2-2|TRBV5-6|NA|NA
CASSAQWGRTANTGELFF
TGTGCCAGCTCCGCCCAATGGGGCAGAACTGCGAACACCGGGGAGCTGTTTTTT
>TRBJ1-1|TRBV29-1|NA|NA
CSVEQGISTEAFF
TGCAGCGTTGAACAGGGAATATCGACTGAAGCTTTCTTT
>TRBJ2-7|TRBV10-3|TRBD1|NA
CAISGGTGGEQYF
TGTGCCATCAGTGGCGGGACAGGGGGCGAGCAGTACTTC
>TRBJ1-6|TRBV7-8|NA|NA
CASSFSISSYNSPLHF
TGTGCCAGCAGCTTTTCTATTAGCTCCTATAATTCACCCCTCCACTTT
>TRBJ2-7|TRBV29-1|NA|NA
CSVLQPDSNREQYF
TGCAGCGTACTCCAACCGGACAGCAACCGAGAGCAGTACTTC
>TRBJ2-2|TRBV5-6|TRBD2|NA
CASSSGLAGVTGELFF
TGTGCCAGCAGCTCGGGACTAGCGGGAGTCACCGGGGAGCTGTTTTTT
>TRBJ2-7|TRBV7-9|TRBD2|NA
CASSFLGLAGVYEQYF
TGTGCCAGCAGCTTCTTAGGACTAGCGGGAGTCTACGAGCAGTACTTC
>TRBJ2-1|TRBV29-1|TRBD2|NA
CSVLGLAGVNEQFF
TGCAGCGTCCTCGGACTAGCGGGAGTCAATGAGCAGTTCTTC
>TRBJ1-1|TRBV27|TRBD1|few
CASSPRTGWNTEAFF
TGTGCCAGCAGTCCCCGGACAGGGTGGAACACTGAAGCTTTCTTT
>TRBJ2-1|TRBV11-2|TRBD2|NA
CASSVGTSGYNEQFF
TGTGCCAGCAGCGTCGGGACTAGCGGATACAATGAGCAGTTCTTC
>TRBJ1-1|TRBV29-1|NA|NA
CSVEPTGFWEAFF
TGCAGTGTTGAACCTACAGGTTTTTGGGAAGCTTTCTTT
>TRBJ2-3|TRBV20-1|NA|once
CSAGATDTQYF
TGCAGTGCTGGGGCCACAGATACGCAGTATTTT
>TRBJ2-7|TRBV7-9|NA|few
CASSPDNRVYEQYF
TGTGCCAGCAGCCCCGACAACAGGGTCTACGAGCAGTACTTC
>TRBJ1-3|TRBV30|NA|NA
CAWSSDSGNTIYF
TGTGCCTGGAGTTCGGACAGTGGAAACACCATATATTTT
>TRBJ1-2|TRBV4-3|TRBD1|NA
CASSQPGQYGYTF
TGCGCCAGCAGCCAACCGGGACAGTATGGCTACACCTTC
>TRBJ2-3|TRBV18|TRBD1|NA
CASSRRDRGRTDTQYF
TGTGCCAGCTCACGAAGGGACAGGGGGCGCACAGATACGCAGTATTTT
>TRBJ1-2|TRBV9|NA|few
CASTADSRLNYGYTF
TGTGCCAGCACCGCGGACAGCAGACTAAACTATGGCTACACCTTC
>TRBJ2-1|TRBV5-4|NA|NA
CASTPWGLTPNEQFF
TGTGCCAGCACGCCCTGGGGGCTAACCCCCAATGAGCAGTTCTTC
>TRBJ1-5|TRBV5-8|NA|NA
CASSLEIGASGSPQHF
TGTGCCAGCAGCTTGGAGATAGGGGCCTCCGGATCGCCCCAGCATTTT
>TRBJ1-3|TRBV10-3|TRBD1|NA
CASTGGKGGNTIYF
TGTGCCAGCACAGGGGGCAAGGGTGGAAACACCATATATTTT
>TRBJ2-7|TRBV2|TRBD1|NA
CATEQDRGFYEQYF
TGTGCTACAGAACAGGACAGGGGATTTTACGAGCAGTACTTC
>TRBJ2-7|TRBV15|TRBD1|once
CATSRDRGQGTYEQYF
TGTGCCACCAGCAGAGATCGGGGACAGGGAACCTACGAGCAGTACTTC
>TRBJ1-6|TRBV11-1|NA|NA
CASSLAVGSAGNSPLHF
TGTGCCAGCAGCTTAGCGGTGGGGTCGGCGGGTAATTCACCCCTCCACTTT
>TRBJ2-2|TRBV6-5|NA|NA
CASSPLSGELFF
TGTGCCAGCAGCCCCCTTTCCGGGGAGCTGTTTTTT
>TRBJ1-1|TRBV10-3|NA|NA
CAISEQENTEAFF
TGTGCCATCAGTGAACAGGAGAACACTGAAGCTTTCTTT
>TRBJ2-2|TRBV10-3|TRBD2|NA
CAISPTSEALGELFF
TGTGCCATCTCCCCGACTAGCGAGGCTTTGGGGGAGCTGTTTTTT
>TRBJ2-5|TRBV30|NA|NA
CAWSKGVQETQYF
TGTGCCTGGAGTAAAGGGGTCCAAGAGACCCAGTACTTC
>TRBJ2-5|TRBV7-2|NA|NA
CASSLRGHLQATQYF
TGTGCCAGCAGCTTAAGGGGACACCTTCAAGCGACCCAGTACTTC
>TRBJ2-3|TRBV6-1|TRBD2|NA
CASSEPGTSGFLSTDTQYF
TGTGCCAGCAGTGAACCCGGGACTAGCGGGTTCCTCAGCACAGATACGCAGTATTTT
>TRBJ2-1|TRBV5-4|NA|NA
CASSFSGGPGNEQFF
TGTGCCAGCAGCTTCTCCGGCGGGCCTGGGAATGAGCAGTTCTTC
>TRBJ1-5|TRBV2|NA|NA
CASSFGGLAGNQPQHF
TGTGCCAGCAGTTTCGGTGGCCTCGCGGGGAATCAGCCCCAGCATTTT
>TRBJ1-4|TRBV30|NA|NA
CAWSVTSEKLFF
TGTGCCTGGAGTGTCACTTCTGAAAAACTGTTTTTT